These 22 T cell receptor beta chains came from one sample sequenced in a study of blood T cell repertoires in COVID-19. Sequenced by immunoSEQ multiplex PCR; TCRdb stores in-frame clones only, minus some. There are some 160,000 clones in the sample; approximately 90% occur only once, and about 2.1% lies in the top ten. Sequencing used peripheral blood. The receptors were sampled from a man aged 50 to 59 who had recovered from COVID-19.

The chain recombines TRBV9 with TRBJ2-1; 10 bases agree with TRBD1. The CDR3 runs 18 residues. The germline V gene has CDR1 SGDLS and CDR2 YYNGEE. The junction had 9 bases not matched to a gene; V was cut back by 0 bases and J by 3 bases. CDR3 region: CASSVAWGGQGFYNEQFF. The DNA of the CDR3 is TGTGCCAGCAGCGTAGCATGGGGGGGACAGGGGTTCTACAATGAGCAGTTCTTC.

The chain combines TRBV5-1 with TRBJ2-7; 8 bases map to TRBD1. CDR1 SGHRS and CDR2 YFSETQ come from the germline V gene. This CDR3 is 15 amino acids long. The V and J ends lost 2 bases and 6 bases, in that order; junction bases with no gene match: 10. The CDR3 here is CASSFGQGGLGEQYF. CDR3 bases: TGCGCCAGCAGCTTCGGACAGGGAGGCTTGGGCGAGCAGTACTTC. Looking up the rest from reference TRBV5-1 and TRBJ2-7 gives the full variable domain: KAGVTQTPRYLIKTRGQQVTLSCSPISGHRSVSWYQQTPGQGLQFLFEYFSETQRNKGNFPGRFSGRQFSNSRSEMNVSTLELGDSALYLCASSFGQGGLGEQYFGPGTRLTVT.

This clone has just one count. The chain recombines TRBV5-4 with TRBJ1-1; tentative D call: TRBD1 (6 bases). Trimming removed 2 bases from V and 1 base from J, with 9 bases in between. This CDR3 has 14 amino acids. Germline lookup yields CDR1 SGHNT and CDR2 YYREEE (reference sequence). The CDR3 reads CASSFGGPNTEAFF. DNA of the CDR3: TGTGCCAGCAGCTTCGGGGGGCCGAACACTGAAGCTTTCTTT.

V gene TRBV27 combines with J gene TRBJ1-1, with 8 positions matching TRBD1. Germline V lookup: CDR1 MNHEY, CDR2 SMNVEV (reference sequence). The junction had 10 bases not matched to a gene; V was cut back by 4 bases and J by 3 bases. The CDR3 sequence is 16 residues long. CDR3 coding DNA: TGTGCCAGCAGTTGGGGCAGGGGGCAGAGGGACACTGAAGCTTTCTTT. Encoded protein: CASSWGRGQRDTEAFF.

The chain combines TRBV24-1 with TRBJ2-7, with TRBD1 as a possible D gene (5 bases). V was pared by 6 bases and J by 2 bases, with 13 bases between. The CDR3 totals 14 residues. CDR1 KGHDR and CDR2 SFDVKD come from the germline V gene. Here the CDR3 DNA reads TGTGCCACCAGTCCTAACAGGATTCCCTACGAGCAGTACTTC. Amino acids: CATSPNRIPYEQYF.

The V and J genes are TRBV19 and TRBJ2-1; D unclear. CDR1 is LNHDA and CDR2 is SQIVND in the germline V gene (reference sequence). V was pared by 0 bases and J by 4 bases, with 4 bases between. CDR3 length: 13 residues. This CDR3 is CASSIESYNEQFF. The CDR3 DNA reads TGTGCCAGTAGTATAGAATCTTACAATGAGCAGTTCTTC.

CDR3 sequence (DNA): TGTGCCAGCTCACCACCGAGGGGGACCTACTATGGCTACACCTTC. Translating gives CASSPPRGTYYGYTF. The V and J genes are TRBV18 and TRBJ1-2; D is possibly TRBD1 (6 bases). This CDR3 comprises 15 residues. Germline CDR1 is KGHSH and CDR2 is LQKENI. V was cut by 0 bases and J by 3 bases, with 11 bases left in between.

The chain is built from TRBV19 and TRBJ1-1, with 9 bases identical to TRBD1. V dropped 7 bases and J dropped 4; count of bases not matched to a gene: 10. Germline V gene sequence: CDR1 LNHDA, CDR2 SQIVND (reference sequence). CDR3 length: 15 amino acids. CDR3: CASKPVGQGGTEAFF. CDR3 nucleotides: TGTGCCAGTAAGCCAGTGGGACAGGGAGGCACTGAAGCTTTCTTT.

This clone was seen only a few times. This chain joins TRBV4-1 and TRBJ2-7; 14 bases fit TRBD2. CDR1 and CDR2 (germline): MGHRA, YSYEKL. The CDR3 is 21 residues long. V trimming: 2 bases; J trimming: 4 bases; junction bases outside the gene matches: 19. CDR3 DNA sequence: TGCGCCAGCAGCCAATATATGCCCACTCCTCACGGGACTAGCGGGAGTTACGAGCAGTACTTC. It encodes CASSQYMPTPHGTSGSYEQYF.

The rearrangement joins TRBV10-2 to TRBJ2-7; TRBD1 matches at 7 bases. V trimming: 6 bases; J trimming: 4 bases; junction bases outside the gene matches: 6. The CDR3 is 13 amino acids. Per germline, CDR1 WSHSY and CDR2 SAAADI. CDR3 sequence: CASRIGTEYEQYF. Here the CDR3 DNA reads TGCGCCAGCAGGATCGGGACAGAATACGAGCAGTACTTC.

The chain carries TRBV6-1 and TRBJ1-5; 8 nucleotides line up with TRBD1. Germline lookup yields CDR1 MNHNS and CDR2 SASEGT. CDR3 length equals 15 residues. V shed 2 bases and J 2 bases; nucleotides not matched to a gene: 2. The CDR3 bases are TGTGCCAGCAGTGAATCAGGGGGCGGCAATCAGCCCCAGCATTTT. This sequence encodes CASSESGGGNQPQHF.

V is TRBV5-5 and J is TRBJ1-2; D remains unclear. Germline values: CDR1 SGHKS, CDR2 YYEKEE (reference sequence). Trimming shortened V by 4 bases and J by 3 bases, and 19 bases separated the two germline ends. The CDR3 totals 16 residues. CDR3 loop: CASSPSGGRSHYGYTF. The CDR3 DNA sequence: TGTGCCAGCAGCCCATCAGGTGGCAGGTCTCACTATGGCTACACCTTC.

This clone has only one observation. The chain recombines TRBV6-4 with TRBJ2-2; no definite D call. Germline loops: CDR1 MRHNA, CDR2 SNTAGT. The CDR3 consists of 12 residues. Trimming shortened V by 8 bases and J by 4 bases, and 8 bases separated the two germline ends. The CDR3 loop is CASGRGTGELFF. For the CDR3, the DNA is TGTGCCAGCGGCCGCGGCACCGGGGAGCTGTTTTTT.

The chain links TRBV6-5 to TRBJ1-2; a weak D match, TRBD1 (6 bases). V was shortened by 6 bases and J by 2 bases, with 16 bases between the two germline ends. Looked up from germline, CDR1 is MNHEY and CDR2 is SVGAGI. The CDR3 is 15 amino acids. The CDR3 loop reads CASSAQGRVNYGYTF. In DNA, the CDR3 is TGTGCCAGCAGCGCCCAGGGGCGGGTGAACTATGGCTACACCTTC.

The chain couples TRBV18 to TRBJ2-1, with a tentative D call TRBD1 (5 bases). Germline-derived CDR1 and CDR2 are KGHSH and LQKENI. This CDR3 spans 15 amino acids. V lost 3 bases and J lost 0, with 9 bases in between. This CDR3 reads CASSPGHTSYNEQFF. In DNA, the CDR3 is TGTGCCAGCTCACCCGGACACACCTCCTACAATGAGCAGTTCTTC.

In this sample, this clone turned up a few times. Within the sample, other DNA sequences also encode this same CDR3. The chain joins TRBV7-2 to TRBJ1-1, with D tentatively TRBD1 (5 bases). This CDR3 comprises 14 residues. The V end was cut by 1 base, the J end by 1 base, with 7 bases between. Germline V lookup: CDR1 SGHTA, CDR2 FQGNSA. In DNA form, the CDR3 reads TGTGCCAGCAGCTTAGTAAGGGGGAACACTGAAGCTTTCTTT. Translated, it gives CASSLVRGNTEAFF.

The CDR3 DNA follows: TGTGCCAGCTCACCAGTGCGACAGGGGTCTACAAGCTCCTATAATTCACCCCTCCACTTT. This codes for CASSPVRQGSTSSYNSPLHF. The chain couples TRBV18 to TRBJ1-6; 8 bases line up with TRBD1. The germline V gene encodes CDR1 KGHSH and CDR2 LQKENI. The length of the CDR3 is 20 residues. J lost 0 bases, V lost 2 bases, and 12 bases had no gene match.

The chain has TRBV9 and TRBJ2-7, with D possibly being TRBD2 (5 bases). V was pared by 0 bases and J by 4 bases, with 17 bases between. The CDR3 sequence is 16 residues long. Germline V lookup: CDR1 SGDLS, CDR2 YYNGEE. This CDR3 reads CASSVDPSRAIYEQYF. The CDR3 DNA sequence: TGTGCCAGCAGCGTAGACCCTAGCCGGGCCATTTACGAGCAGTACTTC. Full variable domain (outside the CDR3, taken from reference TRBV9 and TRBJ2-7): DSGVTQTPKHLITATGQRVTLRCSPRSGDLSVYWYQQSLDQGLQFLIQYYNGEERAKGNILERFSAQQFPDLHSELNLSSLELGDSALYFCASSVDPSRAIYEQYFGPGTRLTVT.

This chain connects TRBV4-3 to TRBJ1-1, with unresolved D. Germline lookup yields CDR1 LGHNA and CDR2 YSLEER. The CDR3 is made up of 13 amino acids. V was pared by 0 bases and J by 5 bases, with 7 bases between. In nucleotides, the CDR3 is TGCGCCAGCAGCCAAGAATTAGCGACTGAAGCTTTCTTT. It codes for CASSQELATEAFF.

This clone was recorded only once. The chain couples TRBV10-2 to TRBJ2-7, with D possibly being TRBD2 (7 bases). This CDR3 spans 18 amino acids. Germline CDR1 WSHSY, CDR2 SAAADI. Between the trimmed V and J ends, which lost 4 bases and 0 bases, there was a span of 22 bases. CDR3 residues: CASSVAGDNLGGSYEQYF. The CDR3, as DNA: TGCGCCAGCAGTGTGGCGGGGGACAATTTAGGGGGCTCCTACGAGCAGTACTTC.

As for this clone: Different DNA sequences within this sample yield the same CDR3. The CDR3: CASSSSGVSSYEQYF. The CDR3 DNA follows: TGTGCCAGCAGCTCCTCCGGGGTAAGCTCCTACGAGCAGTACTTC. The rearrangement uses TRBV7-2 and TRBJ2-7, with D possibly being TRBD2 (5 bases). This CDR3 contains 15 residues. Germline assignment: CDR1 SGHTA and CDR2 FQGNSA. The V gene lost 4 bases and the J gene lost 0 bases, with 13 bases spanning the gap. Full variable domain (remainder filled in from reference TRBV7-2 and TRBJ2-7): GAGVSQSPSNKVTEKGKDVELRCDPISGHTALYWYRQSLGQGLEFLIYFQGNSAPDKSGLPSDRFSAERTGGSVSTLTIQRTQQEDSAVYLCASSSSGVSSYEQYFGPGTRLTVT.

V usage is TRBV6-4 and J usage is TRBJ2-1, with 10 bases matching TRBD2. The CDR3 has 14 amino acids. Germline CDR1 and CDR2: MRHNA and SNTAGT. With V trimmed by 5 bases and J by 7 bases, 5 bases remained unmatched. The CDR3 reads CASSRVAGGNEQFF. The CDR3 DNA reads TGTGCCAGCAGTCGAGTAGCGGGGGGTAATGAGCAGTTCTTC.